The 23 T cell receptor beta chains presented below share a single source sample, sequenced in a study of shared clonotypes between healthy human individuals (TCRdb year 2020). The library was made by the immunoSEQ multiplex PCR assay. TCRdb mirrors the immuneACCESS table, restricted to in-frame sequences. Some clones are absent from its copies; in checked studies, under half trace to an unresolved V gene, and the reason for the others is unknown. Present in this sample are millions of clones, 90% to 95% of which were seen just once. Together, the top ten hold 0.14% of the sample. Input material: naive CD4+ T cells sorted from blood. The cell subset or site label for this specimen denotes: CD45RA+ positively selected. The receptors shown here come from a man aged 18-30 years in good health.

The chain recombines TRBV10-3 with TRBJ2-7; the match to TRBD1 covers 9 bases. The CDR3 totals 15 residues. Germline-derived CDR1 and CDR2 are ENHRY and SYGVKD. J was trimmed by 6 bases and V by 3 bases; bases with no gene match: 9. CDR3 amino acids: CAISEGQGRSGEQYF. The CDR3 DNA reads as TGTGCCATCAGTGAAGGACAGGGGAGATCGGGCGAGCAGTACTTC.

The V and J genes are TRBV12-5 and TRBJ2-2, with TRBD1 matching 8 bases. This CDR3 is built from 15 residues. Germline V gene lookup returns CDR1 LGHNT and CDR2 FRNRAP. The V segment lost 3 bases and the J segment 3 bases; nucleotides outside the gene matches: 3. CDR3 nucleotides: TGTGCTAGTGGTTTTGGGACAGGCGACACCGGGGAGCTGTTTTTT. Encoded protein: CASGFGTGDTGELFF. The variable domain in full, completed from reference TRBV12-5 and TRBJ2-2, reads DARVTQTPRHKVTEMGQEVTMRCQPILGHNTVFWYRQTMMQGLELLAYFRNRAPLDDSGMPKDRFSAEMPDATLATLKIQPSEPRDSAVYFCASGFGTGDTGELFFGEGSRLTVL.

The chain employs TRBV11-2 and TRBJ2-3; no clear D gene. The CDR3 loop spans 12 amino acids. V lost 2 bases to trimming and J lost 9 bases, with 9 bases between them. Germline V lookup: CDR1 SGHAT, CDR2 FQNNGV. The CDR3 sequence: CASSLPGPTQYF. The CDR3 coding sequence is TGTGCCAGCAGCTTACCCGGGCCCACGCAGTATTTT.

This chain uses TRBV19 with TRBJ1-6, with D perhaps matching TRBD1 (6 bases). Deletions cut 3 bases from V and 7 bases from J, with 10 bases between. This CDR3 spans 14 amino acids. Germline V lookup: CDR1 LNHDA, CDR2 SQIVND (reference sequence). The DNA for the CDR3 is TGTGCCAGTAGTATTCGGACAGAGAATTCACCCCTCCACTTT. This encodes CASSIRTENSPLHF.

The chain is built from TRBV28 and TRBJ2-3; TRBD2 aligns across 7 bases. Trimming took 4 bases from V and 2 from J; bases not matched to a gene: 6. CDR3 length equals 15 residues. CDR1 and CDR2 (germline): MDHEN, SYDVKM. Here the CDR3 reads CASSSSGVATDTQYF. DNA of the CDR3: TGTGCCAGCAGTTCGAGCGGGGTTGCCACAGATACGCAGTATTTT.

This clone was observed a few times. The sample contains more than one DNA sequence encoding this CDR3. This chain joins TRBV5-1 and TRBJ1-1; D might be TRBD1 (5 bases). The germline V gene has CDR1 SGHRS and CDR2 YFSETQ. The CDR3 has 14 residues. V was clipped by 0 bases and J by 1 base, with 7 bases between them. The CDR3 region is CASSLVGGNTEAFF. CDR3 coding DNA: TGCGCCAGCAGCTTGGTCGGGGGGAACACTGAAGCTTTCTTT. Full variable domain (outside the CDR3, taken from reference TRBV5-1 and TRBJ1-1): KAGVTQTPRYLIKTRGQQVTLSCSPISGHRSVSWYQQTPGQGLQFLFEYFSETQRNKGNFPGRFSGRQFSNSRSEMNVSTLELGDSALYLCASSLVGGNTEAFFGQGTRLTVV.

The chain couples TRBV10-3 to TRBJ2-5; D remains ambiguous. The V end was cut by 10 bases, the J end by 7 bases, with 16 bases between. Germline V gene data show CDR1 as ENHRY and CDR2 as SYGVKD. CDR3 length equals 12 residues. CDR3 nucleotide sequence: TGTGCCACTTCCCCCCCCACGGGGACCCAGTACTTC. Amino acids: CATSPPTGTQYF.

This clone occurred once. The V call is TRBV20-1, the J call TRBJ2-7, with no clear D. The germline V gene encodes CDR1 DFQATT and CDR2 SNEGSKA (reference sequence). Trimming removed 3 bases at V and 6 bases at J, with 9 bases between. This CDR3 contains 11 residues. The CDR3 bases are TGCAGTGCTAGCCGGGCAGCCGAGCAGTACTTC. Translation gives CSASRAAEQYF.

The chain joins TRBV6-1 to TRBJ2-2; 10 positions agree with TRBD2. The ends lost 3 bases at V and 3 bases at J; junction bases unmatched: 10. CDR3 length equals 18 residues. The V gene's germline CDR1 is MNHNS and CDR2 SASEGT. The CDR3 DNA reads as TGTGCCAGCAGTGACGGGAAAGCGGGGGGGCCGTACACCGGGGAGCTGTTTTTT. Encoded protein: CASSDGKAGGPYTGELFF.

The chain couples TRBV10-3 to TRBJ2-6; 12 bases are a match to TRBD2. V gave up 6 bases and J gave up 0 bases; unmatched junction bases: 15. Germline values: CDR1 ENHRY, CDR2 SYGVKD. CDR3 length: 21 amino acids. The CDR3 coding sequence is TGTGCCATCAGCCCCTCGCTCCATCCACTAGCGGGAGGCTCTGGGGCCAACGTCCTGACTTTC. This sequence encodes CAISPSLHPLAGGSGANVLTF.

Regarding this clone: One junction end disagrees with the germline gene, perhaps due to a read error. The chain's CDR3 is CSGTAQEPQYF. DNA of the CDR3: TGCAGTGGGACAGCCCAAGAGCCCCAGTACTTC. The V and J genes are TRBV20-1 and TRBJ2-5; D possibly corresponds to TRBD1 (6 bases). From germline, CDR1 is DFQATT and CDR2 SNEGSKA (reference sequence). The CDR3 covers 11 residues.

V is TRBV28 and J is TRBJ2-5, with 10 positions matching TRBD2. CDR3 size: 15 residues. Germline V gives CDR1 MDHEN, CDR2 SYDVKM. With V trimmed by 3 bases and J by 3 bases, 4 bases remained unmatched. The CDR3 sequence: CASSFLTSGKETQYF. Written as DNA, the CDR3 is TGTGCCAGCAGTTTCCTCACTAGCGGGAAAGAGACCCAGTACTTC.

The V and J genes are TRBV10-2 and TRBJ2-1, with 10 bases fitting TRBD2. CDR1 is WSHSY, CDR2 SAAADI, per germline. V was pared by 6 bases and J by 5 bases, with 4 bases of the junction left unmatched. CDR3 length equals 14 residues. The chain's CDR3 is CASRSGGANNEQFF. The CDR3 nucleotides are TGCGCCAGCAGAAGCGGGGGGGCCAACAATGAGCAGTTCTTC.

The genes are TRBV10-3 and TRBJ2-2; 7 bases line up with TRBD1. Per the germline V gene, CDR1 is ENHRY and CDR2 is SYGVKD. After removal of 0 bases from V and 1 base from J, the junction contained 5 bases not matched to a gene. The CDR3 is 17 residues long. CDR3: CAISESGGRENTGELFF. Written as DNA, the CDR3 is TGTGCCATCAGTGAGTCAGGGGGCCGGGAGAACACCGGGGAGCTGTTTTTT.

The chain uses TRBV6-6 and TRBJ2-2; 8 bases fit TRBD2. Germline CDR1 is MNHNY and CDR2 is SVGAGI (reference sequence). CDR3 size: 15 residues. After removal of 6 bases from V and 5 bases from J, the junction contained 8 bases not matched to a gene. CDR3 in amino acids: CASRRSGGGTGELFF. The CDR3 bases are TGTGCCAGCAGGAGAAGCGGGGGCGGTACCGGGGAGCTGTTTTTT.

The chain joins TRBV6-5 to TRBJ1-2; unclear D gene. The V gene's germline CDR1 is MNHEY and CDR2 SVGAGI. The CDR3 is made up of 16 amino acids. Between the trimmed V and J ends, which lost 0 bases and 2 bases, there was a span of 13 bases. This CDR3 reads CASSYSVARQNYGYTF. In DNA, the CDR3 is TGTGCCAGCAGTTACTCAGTTGCCAGGCAGAACTATGGCTACACCTTC.

V usage is TRBV5-1 and J usage is TRBJ1-2; 11 bases are shared with TRBD1. V shed 3 bases, J shed 8 bases, and the junction held 6 bases outside the gene matches. CDR1 is SGHRS and CDR2 is YFSETQ in the germline V gene. The CDR3 consists of 14 residues. The DNA of the CDR3 is TGCGCCAGCAGCTCCGGACAGGGGGCGCCCGGCTACACCTTC. Its translation is CASSSGQGAPGYTF.

The chain recombines TRBV19 with TRBJ2-1; 10 nucleotides line up with TRBD2. V gave up 3 bases and J gave up 0 bases; unmatched junction bases: 5. The CDR3 spans 17 residues. Germline assignment: CDR1 LNHDA and CDR2 SQIVND (reference sequence). In nucleotides, the CDR3 is TGTGCCAGTAGTATTAGACCTAGCGGGAGCTCCTACAATGAGCAGTTCTTC. Its translation is CASSIRPSGSSYNEQFF. The entire variable domain, with the rest obtained from reference TRBV19 and TRBJ2-1, is as follows: DGGITQSPKYLFRKEGQNVTLSCEQNLNHDAMYWYRQDPGQGLRLIYYSQIVNDFQKGDIAEGYSVSREKKESFPLTVTSAQKNPTAFYLCASSIRPSGSSYNEQFFGPGTRLTVL.

The gene calls are TRBV14 and TRBJ1-6; 10 bases agree with TRBD1. Germline lookup yields CDR1 SGHDN and CDR2 FVKESK. J gave up 8 bases and V 6 bases, and 1 base lay outside the gene matches. The CDR3 is 13 amino acids. CDR3 sequence reads: CASRGQGYSPLHF. The CDR3 DNA reads TGTGCCAGCAGGGGACAGGGGTATTCACCCCTCCACTTT.

Here the CDR3 reads CASSALSTNLYEQYF. CDR3 sequence (DNA): TGCGCCAGCAGTGCGTTGTCCACCAATCTCTACGAGCAGTACTTC. The chain joins TRBV10-1 to TRBJ2-7, with no clear D. Per the germline V gene, CDR1 is WNHNN and CDR2 is SYGVQD (reference sequence). The V and J ends lost 4 bases and 3 bases respectively, with 16 bases between them. This CDR3 region has 15 residues.

The chain's CDR3 is CASSADRGRTEAFF. As DNA, the CDR3 is TGTGCCAGCAGCGCGGACAGGGGGAGGACTGAAGCTTTCTTT. The genes are TRBV7-8 and TRBJ1-1, with TRBD1 identical over 10 bases. Germline trimming cut 5 bases from V and 5 bases from J; bases unmatched to any gene: 5. The CDR3 consists of 14 residues. CDR1 is SGHVS, CDR2 FQNEAQ, per germline.

The chain recombines TRBV12-5 with TRBJ2-3, with TRBD1 matching over 9 bases. CDR1 LGHNT and CDR2 FRNRAP come from the germline V gene. The CDR3 consists of 14 residues. V shed 5 bases, J shed 5 bases, and the junction held 5 bases outside the gene matches. This chain's CDR3 is CASGRDREGDTQYF. For the CDR3, the DNA is TGTGCTAGTGGTCGGGACAGGGAGGGAGATACGCAGTATTTT.

The chain recombines TRBV15 with TRBJ1-5; possible D gene TRBD1, 5 bases. The CDR3 is 15 amino acids. V was pared by 0 bases and J by 5 bases, with 11 bases between. Germline V gene lookup returns CDR1 LNHNV and CDR2 YYDKDF (reference sequence). The CDR3, as DNA: TGTGCCACCAGCAGAGACCCGGGACTTCATCAGCCCCAGCATTTT. Its protein is CATSRDPGLHQPQHF.